The sample holds a few counts of the clone carrying this TCR beta chain. Trimming cost V 6 bases and J 2 bases, with 9 bases left between them. This CDR3 is built from 13 residues. Germline assignment: CDR1 LNHDA and CDR2 SQIVND (reference sequence). TCR beta CDR3 regions were amplified from RNA transcripts. The study used the HTBI primer set for a first-round RT-PCR of the TCR CDR3. TCRdb reprocessed the multiplex PCR reads via MiXCR and lists one record per CDR3 protein. The sample has about 700,000 distinct CDR3 sequences, about 15% seen once. The data originate from a study of T cells in Graves' hyperthyroidism and ophthalmopathy.

The specimen sequenced was blood. The receptor comes from a woman between 18 and 30 years old with Graves' hyperthyroidism. The rearrangement uses TRBV19 and TRBJ2-3, with D tentatively TRBD1 (6 bases). CDR3 amino acids: CASRAGATDTQYF. As DNA, the CDR3 is TGTGCCAGTAGGGCAGGGGCCACAGATACGCAGTATTTT.